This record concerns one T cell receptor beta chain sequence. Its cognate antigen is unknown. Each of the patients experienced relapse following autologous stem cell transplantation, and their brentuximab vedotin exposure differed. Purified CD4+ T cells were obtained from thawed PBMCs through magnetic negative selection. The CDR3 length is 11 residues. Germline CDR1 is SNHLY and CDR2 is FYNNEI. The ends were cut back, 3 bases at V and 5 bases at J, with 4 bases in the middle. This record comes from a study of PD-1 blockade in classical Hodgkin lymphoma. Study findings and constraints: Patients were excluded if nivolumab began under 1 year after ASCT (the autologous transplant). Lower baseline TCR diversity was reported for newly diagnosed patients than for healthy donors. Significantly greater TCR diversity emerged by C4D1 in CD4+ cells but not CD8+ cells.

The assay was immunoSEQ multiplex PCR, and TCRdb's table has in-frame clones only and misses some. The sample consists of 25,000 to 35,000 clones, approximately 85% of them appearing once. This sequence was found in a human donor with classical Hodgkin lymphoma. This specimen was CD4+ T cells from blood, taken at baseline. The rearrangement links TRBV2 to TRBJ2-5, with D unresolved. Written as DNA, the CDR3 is TGTGCCAGCAGTGAGTGGGAGACCCAGTACTTC. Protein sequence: CASSEWETQYF.